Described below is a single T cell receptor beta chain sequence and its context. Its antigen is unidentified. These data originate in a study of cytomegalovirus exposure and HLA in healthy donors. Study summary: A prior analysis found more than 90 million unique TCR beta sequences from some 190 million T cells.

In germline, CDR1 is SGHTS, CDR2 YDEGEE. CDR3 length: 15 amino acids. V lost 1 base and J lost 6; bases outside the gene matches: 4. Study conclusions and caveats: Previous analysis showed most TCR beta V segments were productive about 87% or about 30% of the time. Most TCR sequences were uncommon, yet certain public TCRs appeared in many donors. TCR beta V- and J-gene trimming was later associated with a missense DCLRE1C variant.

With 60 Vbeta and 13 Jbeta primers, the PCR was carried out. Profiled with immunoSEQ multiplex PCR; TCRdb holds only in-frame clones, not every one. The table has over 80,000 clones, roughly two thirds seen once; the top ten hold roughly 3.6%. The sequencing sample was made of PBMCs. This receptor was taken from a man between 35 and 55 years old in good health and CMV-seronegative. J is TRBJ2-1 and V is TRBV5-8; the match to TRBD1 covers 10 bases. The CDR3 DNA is TGTGCCAGCAGCTTGAGGGACAGGGGAGGCAATGAGCAGTTCTTC. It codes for CASSLRDRGGNEQFF.